These 18 T cell receptor beta chains originate from one sample sequenced in a study of cytomegalovirus exposure and HLA in healthy donors. The PCR made use of 60 Vbeta and 13 Jbeta primers. Profiled with immunoSEQ multiplex PCR; TCRdb holds only in-frame clones, not every one. The data show roughly 120,000 clones, with roughly 73% seen just once and approximately 4.3% held by the top ten. Sample: PBMCs. Receptors originate from a man aged 60-69 years in good health and CMV-seropositive.

The chain carries TRBV28 and TRBJ1-5; D is perhaps TRBD1 (6 bases). CDR1 and CDR2 from the germline V gene are MDHEN and SYDVKM. Trimming removed 10 bases at V and 4 bases at J, with 11 bases between. The CDR3 consists of 12 residues. CDR3 DNA sequence: TGTGCCACAGGGGTCTGGAATCAGCCCCAGCATTTT. Protein sequence: CATGVWNQPQHF.

This clone has a handful of counts. This chain joins TRBV19 and TRBJ1-5; 7 bases match TRBD1. The CDR3 runs 16 residues. Germline-derived CDR1 and CDR2 are LNHDA and SQIVND (reference sequence). With V trimmed by 5 bases and J by 4 bases, 11 bases remained unmatched. CDR3 nucleotide sequence: TGTGCCAGTAGTTGGCAGGGGGTGATTAGGAATCAGCCCCAGCATTTT. Translation: CASSWQGVIRNQPQHF. The variable domain in full, completed from reference TRBV19 and TRBJ1-5, reads DGGITQSPKYLFRKEGQNVTLSCEQNLNHDAMYWYRQDPGQGLRLIYYSQIVNDFQKGDIAEGYSVSREKKESFPLTVTSAQKNPTAFYLCASSWQGVIRNQPQHFGDGTRLSIL.

This clone has only a few counts. The V call is TRBV15, the J call TRBJ1-2; 8 bases map to TRBD1. Germline V gene sequence: CDR1 LNHNV, CDR2 YYDKDF (reference sequence). Losses at the gene ends were 6 bases for V and 7 bases for J; bases not matched to a gene: 7. This CDR3 contains 13 residues. CDR3 coding DNA: TGTGCCACCAGTTTGGACAGGGTAGCTGGCTACACCTTC. Translated: CATSLDRVAGYTF.

The chain combines TRBV5-1 with TRBJ1-1; D is perhaps TRBD1 (6 bases). Germline V gene lookup returns CDR1 SGHRS and CDR2 YFSETQ. V dropped 4 bases and J dropped 5 bases, with 24 bases sitting between them. The CDR3 length is 17 residues. The CDR3 spells CASSRARQQGGGTEAFF. In nucleotides, the CDR3 is TGCGCCAGCAGCCGGGCCCGTCAGCAGGGAGGGGGAACTGAAGCTTTCTTT.

V and J are TRBV30 and TRBJ2-4; TRBD2 matches 14 bases. Trimming cost V 3 bases and J 0 bases; bases outside gene matches: 7. The CDR3 runs 18 residues. The germline V gene encodes CDR1 GTSNPN and CDR2 SVGIG (reference sequence). CDR3 sequence: CAWRRGLAGALAKNIQYF. The CDR3 nucleotides are TGTGCCTGGAGGAGGGGACTAGCGGGGGCCCTAGCCAAAAACATTCAGTACTTC.

This clone was observed a handful of times. The chain uses TRBV11-2 and TRBJ1-5, with 7 bases matching TRBD1. The CDR3 spans 14 residues. CDR1 is SGHAT and CDR2 is FQNNGV in the germline V gene. Trimming removed 5 bases from V and 4 bases from J; junction bases left unmatched: 5. CDR3 sequence (DNA): TGTGCCAGCAGCCTGACAGGGATGAATCAGCCCCAGCATTTT. The encoded protein is CASSLTGMNQPQHF.

The chain employs TRBV28 and TRBJ1-3; 8 nucleotides match TRBD1. The CDR3 spans 18 residues. V shed 1 base, J shed 0 bases, and the junction held 8 bases outside the gene matches. CDR1 is MDHEN, CDR2 SYDVKM, per germline. In nucleotides, the CDR3 is TGTGCCAGCAGTTTATACCACAGGGGGAGCAACTCTGGAAACACCATATATTTT. Residues: CASSLYHRGSNSGNTIYF.

This sequence joins TRBV7-8 and TRBJ2-5, with TRBD2 identical over 8 bases. V lost 1 base to trimming and J lost 6 bases; unmatched junction nucleotides: 4. The CDR3 consists of 14 residues. The V gene's germline CDR1 is SGHVS and CDR2 FQNEAQ. The CDR3 protein is CASSLERLAKTQYF. CDR3 coding DNA: TGTGCCAGCAGCTTAGAGCGACTAGCGAAGACCCAGTACTTC.

The chain is built from TRBV9 and TRBJ1-6; possibly TRBD1 for D (6 bases). Trimming removed 0 bases from V and 4 bases from J, with 8 bases in between. Looked up from germline, CDR1 is SGDLS and CDR2 is YYNGEE. This CDR3 comprises 15 residues. CDR3 sequence reads: CASSVEGVYNSPLHF. The DNA of the CDR3 is TGTGCCAGCAGCGTAGAGGGGGTATATAATTCACCCCTCCACTTT.

The chain joins TRBV30 to TRBJ1-6; D is perhaps TRBD1 (5 bases). Trimming removed 4 bases from V and 5 bases from J, with 15 bases in between. There are 15 residues in the CDR3. CDR1 GTSNPN and CDR2 SVGIG come from the germline V gene (reference sequence). The CDR3 sequence is CAWMPRRGNNSPLHF. CDR3 bases: TGTGCCTGGATGCCGCGGCGGGGGAATAATTCACCCCTCCACTTT.

The V call is TRBV6-6, the J call TRBJ2-1, with a possible D match to TRBD1 (6 bases). CDR1 is MNHNY, CDR2 SVGAGI, per germline (reference sequence). Trimming left V 6 bases short and J 7 bases short, with 10 bases between. The CDR3 runs 12 residues. The CDR3 nucleotides read TGTGCCAGCAGCCAAGGGGGAAATGAGCAGTTCTTC. Amino acids: CASSQGGNEQFF.

This chain links TRBV6-5 with TRBJ2-5, with a tentative D call TRBD2 (5 bases). The CDR3 contains 13 residues. Germline V gives CDR1 MNHEY, CDR2 SVGAGI. V was cut by 6 bases and J by 5 bases, with 13 bases left in between. The CDR3 loop is CASRPASRETQYF. The CDR3 region has the DNA TGTGCCAGCAGGCCCGCTAGCAGGGAGACCCAGTACTTC.

This chain connects TRBV5-1 to TRBJ1-1, with D tentatively TRBD1 (5 bases). CDR3 size: 14 residues. The germline V gene has CDR1 SGHRS and CDR2 YFSETQ. The ends were cut back, 1 base at V and 5 bases at J, with 12 bases in the middle. Written as DNA, the CDR3 is TGCGCCAGCAGCTTGTTACAGAAGGGGACTGAAGCTTTCTTT. Its translation: CASSLLQKGTEAFF.

This clone occurred a few times. The gene calls are TRBV11-2 and TRBJ1-2, with TRBD1 as a possible D gene (6 bases). The germline V and J ends were trimmed by 6 bases and 6 bases, with 17 bases remaining between them. Looked up from germline, CDR1 is SGHAT and CDR2 is FQNNGV. The CDR3 loop spans 14 amino acids. CDR3 loop: CASRQHMGADGYTF. CDR3 nucleotides: TGTGCCAGCAGACAACATATGGGGGCTGATGGCTACACCTTC. Variable domain in full (rest from reference TRBV11-2 and TRBJ1-2): EAGVAQSPRYKIIEKRQSVAFWCNPISGHATLYWYQQILGQGPKLLIQFQNNGVVDDSQLPKDRFSAERLKGVDSTLKIQPAKLEDSAVYLCASRQHMGADGYTFGSGTRLTVV.

About this clone: At one of its ends the junction is not consistent with the germline gene, which may arise from a read error. V is TRBV30 and J is TRBJ1-2; no definite D call. Germline V gives CDR1 GTSNPN, CDR2 SVGIG (reference sequence). The CDR3 has 12 residues. CDR3 nucleotides: TGTGCGTGGACGGAGGGCGGCTATGGCTACACCTTC. This codes for CAWTEGGYGYTF.

The chain's CDR3 is CASSWGTRDEKLFF. DNA of the CDR3: TGTGCCAGCAGCTGGGGGACAAGAGATGAAAAACTGTTTTTT. V is TRBV19 and J is TRBJ1-4, with a weak D call TRBD1 (6 bases). This CDR3 region has 14 residues. In germline, CDR1 is LNHDA, CDR2 SQIVND (reference sequence). Trimming left V 9 bases short and J 6 bases short, with 17 bases between.

This chain links TRBV28 with TRBJ1-5; unclear D gene. V lost 2 bases and J lost 0, with 8 bases in between. Germline values: CDR1 MDHEN, CDR2 SYDVKM. The CDR3 loop spans 15 amino acids. In DNA form, the CDR3 reads TGTGCCAGCAGTTTAGGCATTGGTAGCAATCAGCCCCAGCATTTT. Its translation: CASSLGIGSNQPQHF.

The V gene is TRBV5-1, the J gene TRBJ2-5, with a weak D call TRBD2 (5 bases). The CDR3 runs 15 residues. Trimming left V 0 bases short and J 5 bases short, with 14 bases between. The germline CDR1 and CDR2 sequences are SGHRS and YFSETQ. In DNA form, the CDR3 reads TGCGCCAGCAGCTTGGGGCCGGGCCGCGGGGAGACCCAGTACTTC. Its protein product is CASSLGPGRGETQYF.